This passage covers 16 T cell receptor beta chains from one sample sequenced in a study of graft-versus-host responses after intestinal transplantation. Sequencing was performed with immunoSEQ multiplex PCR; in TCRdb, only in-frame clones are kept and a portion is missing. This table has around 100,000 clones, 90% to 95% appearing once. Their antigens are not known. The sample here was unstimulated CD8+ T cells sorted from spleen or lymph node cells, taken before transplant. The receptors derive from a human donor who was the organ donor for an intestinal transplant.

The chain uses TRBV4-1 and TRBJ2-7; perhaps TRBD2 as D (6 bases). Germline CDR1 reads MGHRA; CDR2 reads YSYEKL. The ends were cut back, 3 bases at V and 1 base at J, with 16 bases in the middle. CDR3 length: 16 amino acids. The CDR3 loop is CASSQVMGAGSYEQYF. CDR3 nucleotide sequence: TGCGCCAGCAGCCAGGTAATGGGAGCGGGTTCCTACGAGCAGTACTTC.

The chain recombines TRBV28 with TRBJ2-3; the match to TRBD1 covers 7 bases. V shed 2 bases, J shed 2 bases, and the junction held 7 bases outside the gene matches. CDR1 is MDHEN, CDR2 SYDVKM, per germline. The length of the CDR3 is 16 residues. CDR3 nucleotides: TGTGCCAGCAGTTTAATTCGGGACAGCTTCACAGATACGCAGTATTTT. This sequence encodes CASSLIRDSFTDTQYF.

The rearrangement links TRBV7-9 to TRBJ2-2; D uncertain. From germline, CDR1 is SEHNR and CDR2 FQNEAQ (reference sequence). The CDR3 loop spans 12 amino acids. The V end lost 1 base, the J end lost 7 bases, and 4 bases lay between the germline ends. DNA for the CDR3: TGTGCCAGCAGCTTAGATCTCGGGGAGCTGTTTTTT. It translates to CASSLDLGELFF.

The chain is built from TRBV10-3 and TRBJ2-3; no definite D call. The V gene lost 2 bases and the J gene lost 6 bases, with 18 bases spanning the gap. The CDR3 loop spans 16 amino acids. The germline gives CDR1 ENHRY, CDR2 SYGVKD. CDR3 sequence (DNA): TGTGCCATCAGTGAGCCCAGACTCATCGGTAAGGATACGCAGTATTTT. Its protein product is CAISEPRLIGKDTQYF.

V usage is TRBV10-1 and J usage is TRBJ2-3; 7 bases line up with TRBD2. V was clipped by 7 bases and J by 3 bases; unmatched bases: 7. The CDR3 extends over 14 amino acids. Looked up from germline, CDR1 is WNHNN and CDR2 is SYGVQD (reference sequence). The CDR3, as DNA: TGCGCCAGCACGGCGGGAGCGGCTACAGATACGCAGTATTTT. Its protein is CASTAGAATDTQYF.

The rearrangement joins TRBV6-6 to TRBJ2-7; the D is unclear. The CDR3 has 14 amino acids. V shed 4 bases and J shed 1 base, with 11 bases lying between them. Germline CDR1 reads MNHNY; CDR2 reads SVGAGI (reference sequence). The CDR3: CASSFIGPSYEQYF. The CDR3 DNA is TGTGCCAGCAGTTTCATCGGACCGTCCTACGAGCAGTACTTC.

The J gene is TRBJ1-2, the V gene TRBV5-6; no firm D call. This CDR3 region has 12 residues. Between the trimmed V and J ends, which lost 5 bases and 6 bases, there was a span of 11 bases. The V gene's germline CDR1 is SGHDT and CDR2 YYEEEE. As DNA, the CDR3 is TGTGCCAGCAGGGTACTCTCCGATGGCTACACCTTC. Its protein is CASRVLSDGYTF.

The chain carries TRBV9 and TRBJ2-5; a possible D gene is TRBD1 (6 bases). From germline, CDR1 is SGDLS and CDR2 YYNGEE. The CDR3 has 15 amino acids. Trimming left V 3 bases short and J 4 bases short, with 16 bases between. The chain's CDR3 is CASSDYKTGGETQYF. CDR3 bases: TGTGCCAGCAGCGATTACAAGACAGGAGGAGAGACCCAGTACTTC.

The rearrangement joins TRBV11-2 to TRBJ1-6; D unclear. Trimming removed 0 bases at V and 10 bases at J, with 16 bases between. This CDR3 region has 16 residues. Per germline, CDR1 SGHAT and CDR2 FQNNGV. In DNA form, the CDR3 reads TGTGCCAGCAGCTTAGATTCCGGGAGGATTAGCTCACCCCTCCACTTT. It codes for CASSLDSGRISSPLHF.

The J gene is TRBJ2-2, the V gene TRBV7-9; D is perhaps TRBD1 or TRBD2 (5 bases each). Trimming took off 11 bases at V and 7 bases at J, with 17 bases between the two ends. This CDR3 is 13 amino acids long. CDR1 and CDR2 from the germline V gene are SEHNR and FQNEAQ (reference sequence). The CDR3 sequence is CASRDGAVGELFF. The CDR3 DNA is TGTGCCTCCCGGGACGGGGCGGTCGGGGAGCTGTTTTTT.

The CDR3 region has the DNA TGTGCCAGCAGCTCCGGGACAGGGGCGATAGAAGCTTTCTTT. It translates to CASSSGTGAIEAFF. This rearrangement joins TRBV5-6 to TRBJ1-1, with 10 nucleotides matching TRBD1. After removal of 3 bases from V and 8 bases from J, the junction contained 7 bases not matched to a gene. Germline-derived CDR1 and CDR2 are SGHDT and YYEEEE. This CDR3 is 14 amino acids long.

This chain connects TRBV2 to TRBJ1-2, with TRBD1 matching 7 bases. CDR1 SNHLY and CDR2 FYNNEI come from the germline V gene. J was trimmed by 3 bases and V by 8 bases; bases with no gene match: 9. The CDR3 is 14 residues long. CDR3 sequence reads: CASHKPGQYYGYTF. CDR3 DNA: TGTGCCAGCCACAAGCCGGGACAGTACTATGGCTACACCTTC.

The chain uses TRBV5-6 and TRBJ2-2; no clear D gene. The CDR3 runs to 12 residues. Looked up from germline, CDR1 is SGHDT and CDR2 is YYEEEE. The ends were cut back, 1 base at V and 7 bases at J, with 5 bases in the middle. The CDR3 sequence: CASSLSHGELFF. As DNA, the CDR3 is TGTGCCAGCAGCTTGTCCCACGGGGAGCTGTTTTTT.

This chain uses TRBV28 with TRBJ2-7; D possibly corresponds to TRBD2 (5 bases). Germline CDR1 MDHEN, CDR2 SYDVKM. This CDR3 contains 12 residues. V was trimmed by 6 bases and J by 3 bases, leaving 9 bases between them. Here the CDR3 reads CASSPGVYEQYF. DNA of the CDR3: TGTGCCAGCAGCCCCGGGGTCTACGAGCAGTACTTC.

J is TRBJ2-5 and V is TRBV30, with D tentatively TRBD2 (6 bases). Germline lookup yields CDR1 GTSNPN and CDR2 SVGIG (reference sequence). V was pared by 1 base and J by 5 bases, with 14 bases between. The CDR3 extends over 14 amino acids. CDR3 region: CAWSAGLGRETQYF. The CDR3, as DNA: TGTGCCTGGAGTGCGGGACTCGGGCGGGAGACCCAGTACTTC.

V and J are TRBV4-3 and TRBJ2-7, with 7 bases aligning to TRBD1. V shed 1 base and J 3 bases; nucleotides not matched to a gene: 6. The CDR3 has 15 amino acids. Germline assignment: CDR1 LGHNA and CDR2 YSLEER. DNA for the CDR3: TGCGCCAGCAGCCAAGGGACAGGCGTCCGCTACGAGCAGTACTTC. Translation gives CASSQGTGVRYEQYF.